This TCR beta chain was sequenced during a study of molecular identifiers for immune sequencing clone quantification. TCRdb independently ran MiXCR on the PCR reads; one entry per CDR3 protein. The sample has 85,000 to 90,000 distinct CDR3 sequences, approximately 25% seen once. Concerning this clonotype itself: The target antigen is unknown.

Study-level results: The study reportedly detected spiked Jurkat TCR RNA from one cell among around 1 million naive cells.

V lost 0 bases, J lost 4 bases, and 9 bases lay in between. From germline, CDR1 is MNHEY and CDR2 SVGAGI. This CDR3 is 14 amino acids long. The V call is TRBV6-5, the J call TRBJ1-1; D is possibly TRBD1 (5 bases). The sequence was collected from a human donor in good health. Some libraries in this study had Jurkat cell RNA spiked in. The sequencing sample was made of naive CD8+ T cells from blood, with Jurkat cell RNA spiked in. As to subset: FACS-sorted CD8+CD4-CCR7+CD45RA+ naive T cells. The CDR3: CASSYSSGTTEAFF. The CDR3 region has the DNA TGTGCCAGCAGTTACTCGTCAGGGACCACTGAAGCTTTCTTT.